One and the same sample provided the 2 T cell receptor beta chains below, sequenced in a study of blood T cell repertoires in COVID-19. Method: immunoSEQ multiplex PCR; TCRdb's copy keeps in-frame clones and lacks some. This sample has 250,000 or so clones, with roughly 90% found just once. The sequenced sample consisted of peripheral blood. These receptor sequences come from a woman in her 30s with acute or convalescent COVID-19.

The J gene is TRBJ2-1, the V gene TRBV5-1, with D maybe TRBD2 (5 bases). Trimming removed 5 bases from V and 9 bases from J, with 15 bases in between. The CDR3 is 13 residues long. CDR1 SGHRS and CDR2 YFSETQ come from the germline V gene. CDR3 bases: TGCGCCAGCAGGGAGGCTAGTTCAAGTGAGCAGTTCTTC. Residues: CASREASSSEQFF.

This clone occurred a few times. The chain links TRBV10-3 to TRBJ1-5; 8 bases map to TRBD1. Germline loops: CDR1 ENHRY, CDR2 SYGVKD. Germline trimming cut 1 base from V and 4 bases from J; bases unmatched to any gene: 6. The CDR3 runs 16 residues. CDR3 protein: CAISEYGQGQNQPQHF. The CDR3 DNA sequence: TGTGCCATCAGTGAGTATGGACAGGGACAGAATCAGCCCCAGCATTTT.